The clone carrying this T cell receptor (beta chain) was seen ten or more times. Its antigen is currently unknown. The CDR3 extends over 15 amino acids. V trimming: 4 bases; J trimming: 3 bases; junction bases outside the gene matches: 8. Germline V gene sequence: CDR1 DFQATT, CDR2 SNEGSKA (reference sequence). In TCRdb, the PCR reads were re-called with MiXCR into one record per CDR3 protein. Of approximately 670,000 distinct CDR3 sequences listed, 20% were seen once; the top ten hold 0.7% to 1%. The sample belongs to a study of molecular identifiers for immune sequencing clone quantification. Overall study findings and caveats: Clones above 20 RNA copies held over 97% of effector molecules, under 1% in naive cells.

The sequencing input was naive CD8+ T cells from blood, with Jurkat cell RNA spiked in. The sample's subset: FACS-sorted CD8+CD4-CCR7+CD45RA+ naive T cells. This chain connects TRBV20-1 to TRBJ1-4; TRBD1 matches at 7 bases. The clonotype comes from a human donor in good health. Some libraries in this study had Jurkat cell RNA spiked in. This chain's CDR3 is CSATDRRVSNEKLFF. The CDR3 bases are TGCAGTGCTACGGACAGGAGGGTATCTAATGAAAAACTGTTTTTT.